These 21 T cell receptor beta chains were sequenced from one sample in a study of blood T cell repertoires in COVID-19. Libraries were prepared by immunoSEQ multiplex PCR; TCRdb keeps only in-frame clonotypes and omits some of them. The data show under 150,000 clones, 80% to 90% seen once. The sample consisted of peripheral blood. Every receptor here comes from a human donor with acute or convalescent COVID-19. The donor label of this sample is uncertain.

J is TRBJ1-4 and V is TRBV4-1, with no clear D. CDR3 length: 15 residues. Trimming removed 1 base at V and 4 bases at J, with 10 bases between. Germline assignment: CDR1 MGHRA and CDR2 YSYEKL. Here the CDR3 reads CASSQVGGFNEKLFF. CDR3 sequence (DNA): TGCGCCAGCAGCCAAGTTGGAGGGTTTAATGAAAAACTGTTTTTT.

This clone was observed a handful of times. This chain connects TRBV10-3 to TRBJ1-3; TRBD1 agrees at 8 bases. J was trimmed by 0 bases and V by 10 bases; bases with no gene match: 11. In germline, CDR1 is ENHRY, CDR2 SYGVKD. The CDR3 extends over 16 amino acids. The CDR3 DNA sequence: TGTGCCACAGCCGAGGGACAGGTACGCTCTGGAAACACCATATATTTT. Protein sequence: CATAEGQVRSGNTIYF.

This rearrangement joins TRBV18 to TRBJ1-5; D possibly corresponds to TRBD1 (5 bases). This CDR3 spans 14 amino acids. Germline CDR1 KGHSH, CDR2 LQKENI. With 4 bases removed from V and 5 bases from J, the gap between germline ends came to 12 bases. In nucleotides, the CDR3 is TGTGCCAGCTCACAAGTCCGGGGGGATCAGCCCCAGCATTTT. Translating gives CASSQVRGDQPQHF.

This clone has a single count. The CDR3 spells CASSPGPNEQFF. The CDR3, as DNA: TGTGCCAGCAGTCCAGGGCCCAATGAGCAGTTCTTC. The rearrangement uses TRBV6-5 and TRBJ2-1; D possibly corresponds to TRBD1 (5 bases). This CDR3 is 12 amino acids long. Germline-derived CDR1 and CDR2 are MNHEY and SVGAGI. Deletions cut 5 bases from V and 6 bases from J, with 8 bases between.

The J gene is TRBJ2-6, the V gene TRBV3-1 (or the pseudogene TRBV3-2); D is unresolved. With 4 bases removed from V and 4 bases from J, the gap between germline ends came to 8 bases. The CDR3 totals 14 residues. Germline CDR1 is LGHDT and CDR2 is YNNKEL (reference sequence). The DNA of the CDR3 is TGTGCCAGCAGCCCTTCCAGAGGGGCCAACGTCCTGACTTTC. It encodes CASSPSRGANVLTF.

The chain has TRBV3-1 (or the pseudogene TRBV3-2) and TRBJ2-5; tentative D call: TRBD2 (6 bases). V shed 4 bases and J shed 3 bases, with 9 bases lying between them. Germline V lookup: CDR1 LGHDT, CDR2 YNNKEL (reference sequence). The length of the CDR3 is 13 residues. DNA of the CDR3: TGTGCCAGCAGCCCATGGGGGGAAGAGACCCAGTACTTC. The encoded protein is CASSPWGEETQYF.

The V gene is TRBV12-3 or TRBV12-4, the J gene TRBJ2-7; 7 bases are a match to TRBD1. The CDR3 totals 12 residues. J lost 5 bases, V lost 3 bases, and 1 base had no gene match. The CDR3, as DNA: TGTGCCAGCAGTTTGCAGGGGGACGAGCAGTACTTC. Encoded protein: CASSLQGDEQYF.

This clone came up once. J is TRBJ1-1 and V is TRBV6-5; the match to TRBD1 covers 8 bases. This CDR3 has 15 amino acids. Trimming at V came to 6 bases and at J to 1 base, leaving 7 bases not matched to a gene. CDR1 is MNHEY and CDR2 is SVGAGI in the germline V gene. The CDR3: CASSIQGDSNTEAFF. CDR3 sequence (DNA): TGTGCCAGCAGCATACAGGGGGATTCGAACACTGAAGCTTTCTTT.

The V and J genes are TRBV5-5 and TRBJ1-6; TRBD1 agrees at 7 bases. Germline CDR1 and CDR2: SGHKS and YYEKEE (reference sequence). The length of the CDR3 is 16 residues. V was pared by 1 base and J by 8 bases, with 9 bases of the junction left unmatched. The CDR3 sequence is CASSLKGALPDSPLHF. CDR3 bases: TGTGCCAGCAGCTTGAAGGGGGCACTCCCTGATTCACCCCTCCACTTT.

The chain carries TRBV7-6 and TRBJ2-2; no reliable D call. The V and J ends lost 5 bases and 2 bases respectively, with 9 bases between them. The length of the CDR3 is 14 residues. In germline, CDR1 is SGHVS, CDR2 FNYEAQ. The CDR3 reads CASSLSVNTGELFF. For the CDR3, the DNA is TGTGCCAGCAGCCTCAGTGTCAACACCGGGGAGCTGTTTTTT. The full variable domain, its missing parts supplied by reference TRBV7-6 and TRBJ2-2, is GAGVSQSPRYKVTKRGQDVALRCDPISGHVSLYWYRQALGQGPEFLTYFNYEAQQDKSGLPNDRFSAERPEGSISTLTIQRTEQRDSAMYRCASSLSVNTGELFFGEGSRLTVL.

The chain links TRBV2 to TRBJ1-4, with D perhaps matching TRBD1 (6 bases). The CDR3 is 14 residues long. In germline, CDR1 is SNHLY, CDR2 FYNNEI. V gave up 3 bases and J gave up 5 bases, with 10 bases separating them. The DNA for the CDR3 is TGTGCCAGCAGTGAGACAGGAATAAATGAAAAACTGTTTTTT. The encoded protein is CASSETGINEKLFF.

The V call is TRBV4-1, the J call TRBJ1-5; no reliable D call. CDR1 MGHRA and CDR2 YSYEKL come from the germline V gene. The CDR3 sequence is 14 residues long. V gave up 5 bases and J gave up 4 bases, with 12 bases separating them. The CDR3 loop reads CASSSGGGNQPQHF. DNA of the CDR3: TGCGCCAGCAGCTCAGGTGGTGGGAATCAGCCCCAGCATTTT.

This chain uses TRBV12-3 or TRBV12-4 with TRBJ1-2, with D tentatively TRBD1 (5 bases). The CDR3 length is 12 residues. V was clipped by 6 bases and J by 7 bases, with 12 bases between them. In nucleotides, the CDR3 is TGTGCCAGCAGGTCCCAGGGCGGTGGCTACACCTTC. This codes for CASRSQGGGYTF.

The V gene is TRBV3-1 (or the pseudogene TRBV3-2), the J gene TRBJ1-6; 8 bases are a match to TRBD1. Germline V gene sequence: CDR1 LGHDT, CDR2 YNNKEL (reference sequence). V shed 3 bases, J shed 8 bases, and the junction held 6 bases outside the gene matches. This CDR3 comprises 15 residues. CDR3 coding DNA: TGTGCCAGCAGCCACGCACAGGGGGGGGATTCACCCCTCCACTTT. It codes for CASSHAQGGDSPLHF.

For the CDR3, the DNA is TGTGCCAGCAGCCTACCGGGACAGTACACTGAAGCTTTCTTT. Protein sequence: CASSLPGQYTEAFF. This sequence joins TRBV25-1 and TRBJ1-1; 7 nucleotides agree with TRBD1. CDR1 and CDR2 (germline): MGHDK, SYGVNS. This CDR3 is 14 amino acids long. Trimming at V came to 6 bases and at J to 3 bases, leaving 7 bases not matched to a gene.

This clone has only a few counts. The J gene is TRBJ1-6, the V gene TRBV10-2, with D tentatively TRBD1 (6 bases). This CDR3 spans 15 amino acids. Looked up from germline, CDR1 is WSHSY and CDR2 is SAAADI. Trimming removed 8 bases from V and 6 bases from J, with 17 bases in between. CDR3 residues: CASGRQAGANSPLHF. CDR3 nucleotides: TGCGCCAGCGGACGACAGGCCGGAGCTAATTCACCCCTCCACTTT.

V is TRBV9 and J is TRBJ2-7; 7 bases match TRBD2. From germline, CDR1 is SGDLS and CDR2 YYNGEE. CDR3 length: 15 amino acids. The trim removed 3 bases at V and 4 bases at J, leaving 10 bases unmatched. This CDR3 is CASSAGPRGDYEQYF. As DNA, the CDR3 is TGTGCCAGCAGCGCCGGGCCCCGGGGGGATTACGAGCAGTACTTC.

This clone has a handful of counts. The CDR3 DNA reads TGTGCCAGCAGTTTTGGGAGCGGAAAACTGTTTTTT. Translating it yields CASSFGSGKLFF. The V gene is TRBV27, the J gene TRBJ1-4; D not certain. Deletions cut 3 bases from V and 10 bases from J, with 9 bases between. Germline CDR1 is MNHEY and CDR2 is SMNVEV (reference sequence). This CDR3 has 12 residues.

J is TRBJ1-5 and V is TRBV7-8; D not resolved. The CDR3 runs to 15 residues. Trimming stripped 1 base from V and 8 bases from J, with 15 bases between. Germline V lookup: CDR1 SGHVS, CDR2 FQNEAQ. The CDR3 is CASSLGDHTGKPQHF. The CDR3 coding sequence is TGTGCCAGCAGCTTAGGTGACCATACGGGGAAGCCCCAGCATTTT.

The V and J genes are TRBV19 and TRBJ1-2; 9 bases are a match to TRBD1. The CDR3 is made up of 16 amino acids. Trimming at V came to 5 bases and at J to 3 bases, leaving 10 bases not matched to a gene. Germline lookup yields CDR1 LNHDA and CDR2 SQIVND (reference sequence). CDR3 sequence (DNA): TGTGCCAGTAGTTCGTGGACAGGGGAAGTTCACTATGGCTACACCTTC. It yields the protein CASSSWTGEVHYGYTF. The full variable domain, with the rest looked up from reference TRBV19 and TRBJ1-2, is DGGITQSPKYLFRKEGQNVTLSCEQNLNHDAMYWYRQDPGQGLRLIYYSQIVNDFQKGDIAEGYSVSREKKESFPLTVTSAQKNPTAFYLCASSSWTGEVHYGYTFGSGTRLTVV.

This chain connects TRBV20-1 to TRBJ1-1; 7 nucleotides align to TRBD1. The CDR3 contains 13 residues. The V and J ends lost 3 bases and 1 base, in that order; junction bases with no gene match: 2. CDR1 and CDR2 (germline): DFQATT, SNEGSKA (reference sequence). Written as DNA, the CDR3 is TGCAGTGCTAGTCGGACAGGGAACACTGAAGCTTTCTTT. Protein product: CSASRTGNTEAFF.